The subject of this entry is one TCR beta chain. Its cognate antigen is unknown. The V end lost 4 bases, the J end lost 1 base, and 10 bases lay between the germline ends. CDR1 GTSNPN and CDR2 SVGIG come from the germline V gene (reference sequence). This CDR3 comprises 13 residues. Treatment reported: oral pan-JAK inhibitor, 5-10 mg twice daily. The sequencing template was cDNA reverse transcribed from extracted RNA. Assay: immunoSEQ multiplex PCR; the TCRdb copy retains only in-frame clones and omits some. The repertoire includes about 270,000 clones, 60% of them detected once, and roughly 0.93% sits in the top ten. The data were taken from a study of CD8+ T cells in alopecia areata. Study conclusions and caveats: Only a single nonresponder existed, so baseline CD8+ expansion links stay unclear. Tofacitinib significantly brought down scalp clonality and expanded CD8+ clones among top 100. Higher clonality than in normal scalp was seen in lesional scalp, especially alopecia totalis/universalis.

This material consisted of CD4+ T cells sorted from blood, taken around week 53, from a patient treated with tofacitinib. The chain joins TRBV30 to TRBJ1-1, with D perhaps matching TRBD1 (5 bases). The TCR was taken from a human donor with alopecia areata. CDR3 DNA sequence: TGTGCCTGGACTCGGGGGACGAACACTGAAGCTTTCTTT. Translating gives CAWTRGTNTEAFF.